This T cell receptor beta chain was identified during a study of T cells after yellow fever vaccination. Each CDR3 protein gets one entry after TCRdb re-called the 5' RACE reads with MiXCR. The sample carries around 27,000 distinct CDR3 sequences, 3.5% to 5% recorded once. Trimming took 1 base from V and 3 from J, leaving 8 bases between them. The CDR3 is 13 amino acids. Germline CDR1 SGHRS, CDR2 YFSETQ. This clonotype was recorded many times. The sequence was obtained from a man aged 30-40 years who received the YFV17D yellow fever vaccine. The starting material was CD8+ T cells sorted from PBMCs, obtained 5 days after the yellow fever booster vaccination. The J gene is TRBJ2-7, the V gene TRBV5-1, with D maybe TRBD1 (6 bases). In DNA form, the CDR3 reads TGCGCCAGCAGCTTGCCAGGGGACTACGAGCAGTACTTC. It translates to CASSLPGDYEQYF.